These 18 T cell receptor beta chains were all obtained from the same sample, sequenced in a study of cytomegalovirus exposure and HLA in healthy donors. Primers: 60 Vbeta forward and 13 Jbeta reverse. TCRdb's copy holds only in-frame clones and misses some; the assay was immunoSEQ multiplex PCR. The table shows about 220,000 clones, with around 76% occurring only once. The sample consisted of PBMCs. The receptors come from a man between 40 and 49 years old in good health and CMV-seropositive.

This chain uses TRBV6-6 with TRBJ1-2, with 8 bases aligning to TRBD1. The J segment lost 5 bases and the V segment lost 11 bases, leaving 10 bases of the junction unmatched. CDR3 length: 13 residues. Germline CDR1 reads MNHNY; CDR2 reads SVGAGI (reference sequence). Here the CDR3 DNA reads TGTGCCTTCCGGGACAGGTCCACTTATGGCTACACCTTC. It specifies CAFRDRSTYGYTF.

Here the CDR3 reads CASSPVYTSDFLHF. CDR3 nucleotides: TGTGCCAGCTCACCCGTTTATACGAGCGATTTCCTGCATTTT. V usage is TRBV18 and J usage is TRBJ1-5; no reliable D call. The CDR3 contains 14 residues. Deletions cut 3 bases from V and 15 bases from J, with 21 bases between. Germline values: CDR1 KGHSH, CDR2 LQKENI.

This chain links TRBV28 with TRBJ2-7; 10 bases agree with TRBD2. V gave up 6 bases and J gave up 0 bases; unmatched junction bases: 17. In germline, CDR1 is MDHEN, CDR2 SYDVKM. The CDR3 runs to 19 residues. CDR3 in amino acids: CASRPQGRLAGESSYEQYF. The CDR3 DNA sequence: TGTGCCAGCAGACCCCAGGGCCGCCTAGCGGGGGAAAGCTCCTACGAGCAGTACTTC. The full variable domain, its missing parts supplied by reference TRBV28 and TRBJ2-7, is DVKVTQSSRYLVKRTGEKVFLECVQDMDHENMFWYRQDPGLGLRLIYFSYDVKMKEKGDIPEGYSVSREKKERFSLILESASTNQTSMYLCASRPQGRLAGESSYEQYFGPGTRLTVT.

J is TRBJ2-3 and V is TRBV2, with D possibly being TRBD2 (5 bases). This CDR3 has 15 residues. The V end lost 8 bases, the J end lost 1 base, and 16 bases lay between the germline ends. Germline CDR1 and CDR2: SNHLY and FYNNEI. The CDR3 coding sequence is TGTGCCAGCGAAGAGGGAGTATCCCGCACAGATACGCAGTATTTT. This gives the protein CASEEGVSRTDTQYF.

This clone was seen only a few times. The same CDR3 is also encoded by other DNA sequences in this sample. The chain carries TRBV6-5 and TRBJ1-1; D gene unclear. Germline V gives CDR1 MNHEY, CDR2 SVGAGI. The CDR3 is 14 residues long. With 0 bases removed from V and 1 base from J, the gap between germline ends came to 6 bases. CDR3 in amino acids: CASSYSTGNTEAFF. Here the CDR3 DNA reads TGTGCCAGCAGTTACTCGACGGGGAACACTGAAGCTTTCTTT.

This clone came up a few times. This rearrangement joins TRBV5-4 to TRBJ2-5; 8 bases are shared with TRBD2. V shed 0 bases, J shed 5 bases, and the junction held 9 bases outside the gene matches. Germline loops: CDR1 SGHNT, CDR2 YYREEE (reference sequence). The CDR3 runs to 16 residues. This CDR3 is CASSLGFGLAKETQYF. The CDR3 DNA reads as TGTGCCAGCAGCTTGGGGTTTGGACTAGCAAAGGAGACCCAGTACTTC.

The V and J genes are TRBV5-1 and TRBJ1-2; D remains unclear. Germline loops: CDR1 SGHRS, CDR2 YFSETQ. The CDR3 covers 14 residues. The germline V and J ends were trimmed by 2 bases and 2 bases, with 10 bases remaining between them. The CDR3 region is CASSFGETNYGYTF. CDR3 coding DNA: TGCGCCAGCAGCTTTGGGGAGACAAACTATGGCTACACCTTC.

This clone showed up just once. The chain employs TRBV30 and TRBJ2-7; 10 positions match TRBD1. The junction had 18 bases not matched to a gene; V was cut back by 1 base and J by 3 bases. Germline CDR1 GTSNPN, CDR2 SVGIG (reference sequence). The CDR3 spans 19 residues. CDR3 residues: CAWSGRDRGAIILGYEQYF. In nucleotides, the CDR3 is TGTGCCTGGAGTGGAAGGGACAGGGGAGCAATAATCCTAGGCTACGAGCAGTACTTC.

This clone was seen only a few times. The chain joins TRBV19 to TRBJ1-1, with 7 bases lining up with TRBD1. Per germline, CDR1 LNHDA and CDR2 SQIVND (reference sequence). The V segment lost 7 bases and the J segment 4 bases; nucleotides outside the gene matches: 9. The CDR3 loop spans 14 amino acids. DNA for the CDR3: TGTGCCAGTATCCCAAGACAGGGAGGCACTGAAGCTTTCTTT. It specifies CASIPRQGGTEAFF. The whole variable domain, remainder taken from reference TRBV19 and TRBJ1-1, is DGGITQSPKYLFRKEGQNVTLSCEQNLNHDAMYWYRQDPGQGLRLIYYSQIVNDFQKGDIAEGYSVSREKKESFPLTVTSAQKNPTAFYLCASIPRQGGTEAFFGQGTRLTVV.

This clone was recorded once. V is TRBV6-1 and J is TRBJ2-4; TRBD2 matches 8 bases. V dropped 6 bases and J dropped 6; count of bases not matched to a gene: 4. The CDR3 has 13 amino acids. The germline CDR1 and CDR2 sequences are MNHNS and SASEGT. DNA for the CDR3: TGTGCCAGCAGCGGGAGGGTAGGAAACATTCAGTACTTC. This sequence encodes CASSGRVGNIQYF.

The chain links TRBV19 to TRBJ2-3; D is uncertain. V was shortened by 6 bases and J by 4 bases, with 14 bases between the two germline ends. Germline V gene lookup returns CDR1 LNHDA and CDR2 SQIVND (reference sequence). CDR3 length: 14 amino acids. CDR3 sequence: CASSILTRSDTQYF. The CDR3 DNA reads as TGTGCCAGTAGCATATTAACCCGGTCAGATACGCAGTATTTT.

The chain is built from TRBV29-1 and TRBJ1-1; D gene unclear. CDR1 and CDR2 from the germline V gene are SQVTM and ANQGSEA. The CDR3 loop spans 12 amino acids. The V end was cut by 7 bases, the J end by 6 bases, with 15 bases between. The CDR3 DNA follows: TGCAGCGCCGCCCCGGGAGGCGCTGAAGCTTTCTTT. Protein sequence: CSAAPGGAEAFF.

The V call is TRBV6-1, the J call TRBJ2-7; 11 bases match TRBD2. CDR3 length: 14 residues. From germline, CDR1 is MNHNS and CDR2 SASEGT. Trimming took 5 bases from V and 2 from J; bases not matched to a gene: 2. The CDR3: CASSPLAGAYEQYF. Here the CDR3 DNA reads TGTGCCAGCAGTCCACTAGCGGGGGCCTACGAGCAGTACTTC.

The chain is built from TRBV7-2 and TRBJ2-1; perhaps TRBD1 as D (6 bases). In germline, CDR1 is SGHTA, CDR2 FQGNSA. The V and J ends lost 5 bases and 10 bases respectively, with 12 bases between them. The CDR3 extends over 12 amino acids. CDR3 sequence (DNA): TGTGCCAGCAGCGCCTTCCAGGGGGAGCAGTTCTTC. Amino acid sequence: CASSAFQGEQFF.

This clone was found once. The V gene is TRBV7-2, the J gene TRBJ1-1; maybe TRBD1 (5 bases). Germline lookup yields CDR1 SGHTA and CDR2 FQGNSA. V was pared by 3 bases and J by 1 base, with 9 bases between. This CDR3 comprises 14 residues. The CDR3 loop reads CASSLGRGNTEAFF. The CDR3, as DNA: TGTGCCAGCAGCTTGGGGCGAGGGAACACTGAAGCTTTCTTT. The whole variable domain, filled in from reference TRBV7-2 and TRBJ1-1, reads GAGVSQSPSNKVTEKGKDVELRCDPISGHTALYWYRQSLGQGLEFLIYFQGNSAPDKSGLPSDRFSAERTGGSVSTLTIQRTQQEDSAVYLCASSLGRGNTEAFFGQGTRLTVV.

This chain uses TRBV5-6 with TRBJ1-4; D might be TRBD1 (6 bases). The CDR3 totals 13 residues. V was clipped by 3 bases and J by 7 bases, with 10 bases between them. Germline lookup yields CDR1 SGHDT and CDR2 YYEEEE. CDR3 region: CASSSTGIEKLFF. CDR3 coding DNA: TGTGCCAGCAGCTCGACAGGAATTGAAAAACTGTTTTTT.

This chain links TRBV5-1 with TRBJ1-4; D uncertain. Germline assignment: CDR1 SGHRS and CDR2 YFSETQ. The CDR3 loop spans 14 amino acids. V lost 0 bases, J lost 8 bases, and 11 bases lay in between. CDR3 DNA sequence: TGCGCCAGCAGCTTGGAGTCGAGTAACGAAAAACTGTTTTTT. Translated, it gives CASSLESSNEKLFF.

The chain carries TRBV7-9 and TRBJ2-1; a possible D gene is TRBD1 (5 bases). V gave up 2 bases and J gave up 0 bases, with 11 bases separating them. The germline gives CDR1 SEHNR, CDR2 FQNEAQ (reference sequence). The CDR3 has 16 amino acids. The CDR3 nucleotides are TGTGCCAGCAGCTTATTCGCAGGGTCCTCCTACAATGAGCAGTTCTTC. It codes for CASSLFAGSSYNEQFF.